This TCR beta chain was found in a study of blood T cell repertoires in COVID-19. On the study more broadly: T cells, B-cell-depleted T cells, or PBMCs supplied cDNA or gDNA.

CDR1 is WNHNN, CDR2 SYGVQD, per germline (reference sequence). The CDR3 contains 13 residues. The V end lost 8 bases, the J end lost 4 bases, and 15 bases lay between the germline ends. Only in-frame clones appear in the TCRdb table, and some are missing; sequencing was by immunoSEQ multiplex PCR. Of roughly 200,000 clones in the sample, approximately 92% were seen once. This study enrolled people aged roughly 18 to 100 from 20 to 25 US geographic areas. Cohort assignment relied on participant-reported clinical history. The rearrangement uses TRBV10-1 and TRBJ2-7; D perhaps matches TRBD2 (5 bases). This sequence was found in a woman in her thirties or forties with acute COVID-19. Source material: PBMCs or T cells enriched from blood (not recorded which). This CDR3 reads CASGLGEGYEQYF. In DNA form, the CDR3 reads TGCGCCAGCGGGCTAGGAGAGGGTTACGAGCAGTACTTC.